A selection of T cell receptor beta chains follows, all from one sample in a study of Ad26.COV2.S vaccination and SARS-CoV-2 variants. Only in-frame clones appear in the TCRdb table, and some are missing; sequencing was by immunoSEQ multiplex PCR. The sample shows over 110,000 clones, about nine tenths of them seen only once. The sequenced sample was peripheral blood, obtained after recovery from COVID-19. The origin of the receptors is a human donor who had recovered from COVID-19. Both conserved end residues are part of each CDR3. D genes are given only for firm matches. A clone size is listed for some rows: how often the clone was seen (once, few, many), or a class if it is expanded.

CASSSGGLGADTQYF TGTGCCAGCTCTAGCGGGGGGCTAGGGGCAGATACGCAGTATTTT TRBD2 TRBV5-6 - TRBJ2-3 15
CAGGGGPTYEQYF TGTGCCGGCGGGGGGGGCCCCACCTACGAGCAGTACTTC TRBD2 TRBV7-8 - TRBJ2-7 13
CASSWDSNSGNTIYF TGTGCCAGCAGCTGGGACAGCAACTCTGGAAACACCATATATTTT TRBD1 TRBV5-6 - TRBJ1-3 15
CASSYRGQDEKLFF TGTGCCAGCAGTTACAGGGGGCAAGATGAAAAACTGTTTTTT TRBD1 TRBV6-6 few TRBJ1-4 14
CASSSSGAKSGELFF TGTGCCAGTAGTTCCTCAGGGGCAAAGTCCGGGGAGCTGTTTTTT - TRBV19 - TRBJ2-2 15
CASSPPGQGNTEAFF TGTGCCAGCTCACCACCGGGACAGGGGAACACTGAAGCTTTCTTT TRBD1 TRBV18 - TRBJ1-1 15
CASSQGYRDPGEQYF TGCGCCAGCAGCCAGGGGTACCGGGACCCAGGCGAGCAGTACTTC - TRBV4-3 - TRBJ2-7 15
CASSYSSSSADTQYF TGTGCCAGCAGTTACTCCAGCAGTAGCGCAGATACGCAGTATTTT - TRBV6-5 - TRBJ2-3 15
CASSTQGGSYNEQFF TGTGCCAGCTCCACCCAGGGAGGATCATACAATGAGCAGTTCTTC - TRBV18 - TRBJ2-1 15
CASSQWGRTDTQYF TGTGCCAGCAGCCAATGGGGTAGAACAGATACGCAGTATTTT - TRBV7-9 - TRBJ2-3 14
CSVAIPTVSGNTIYF TGCAGCGTTGCCATTCCCACAGTCTCTGGAAACACCATATATTTT - TRBV29-1 - TRBJ1-3 15
CASTGQGGNTGELFF TGCGCCAGCACCGGACAGGGGGGGAACACCGGGGAGCTGTTTTTT TRBD1 TRBV5-1 - TRBJ2-2 15
CASSPQADTQYF TGTGCCAGCTCACCCCAAGCGGATACGCAGTATTTT - TRBV18 - TRBJ2-3 12
CASSPLTGAYGYTF TGTGCCAGCAGCCCACTCACAGGGGCCTATGGCTACACCTTC TRBD1 TRBV7-8 - TRBJ1-2 14
CASSLAPERYIQYF TGCGCCAGCAGCTTGGCTCCGGAAAGGTACATTCAGTACTTC - TRBV5-1 - TRBJ2-4 14
CASSLLGQQETQYF TGTGCCAGCAGTCTCCTGGGACAGCAAGAGACCCAGTACTTC TRBD1 TRBV28 medium-sized TRBJ2-5 14
CASSQVLADTQYF TGTGCCAGCAGCCAAGTTCTGGCAGATACGCAGTATTTT - TRBV3-1/TRBV3-2 - TRBJ2-3 13
CASSGARSAGYTF TGTGCCAGCAGTGGGGCTCGATCTGCAGGCTACACCTTC - TRBV12-3/TRBV12-4 - TRBJ1-2 13
CASSLTPPNEQFF TGTGCCAGCAGCTTGACCCCCCCCAATGAGCAGTTCTTC - TRBV5-6 - TRBJ2-1 13
CASRRSFYGYTF TGCGCCAGCAGGCGGTCGTTCTATGGCTACACCTTC - TRBV5-1 - TRBJ1-2 12
CANGPVRTDYEQYF TGTGCCAACGGACCCGTACGGACAGATTACGAGCAGTACTTC - TRBV5-8 - TRBJ2-7 14
CASSRARRTGYNEQFF TGTGCCAGCAGCCGCGCGAGAAGGACAGGCTACAATGAGCAGTTCTTC TRBD1 TRBV5-8 - TRBJ2-1 16
CASRPDGPYNEQFF TGCGCCAGCAGACCCGACGGGCCTTACAATGAGCAGTTCTTC - TRBV10-1 - TRBJ2-1 14
CASGLLTGDTGELFF TGTGCTAGTGGCCTGCTGACAGGGGACACCGGGGAGCTGTTTTTT TRBD1 TRBV12-5 - TRBJ2-2 15
CASSLYAGQGVYGYTF TGTGCCAGCAGCCTTTACGCCGGACAGGGGGTTTATGGCTACACCTTC TRBD1 TRBV3-1/TRBV3-2 - TRBJ1-2 16
CASSGLGQNDNYGYTF TGTGCCAGCAGTGGACTCGGGCAGAACGATAACTATGGCTACACCTTC - TRBV27 - TRBJ1-2 16
CASSVDRGGNQPQHF TGTGCCAGCAGCGTGGACAGGGGAGGGAATCAGCCCCAGCATTTT TRBD1 TRBV6-5 - TRBJ1-5 15
CASSLGAQGGNEKLFF TGTGCCAGCAGCTTAGGAGCACAGGGAGGAAATGAAAAACTGTTTTTT - TRBV11-2 once TRBJ1-4 16
CASSQEVNQPQHF TGTGCCAGCAGCCAAGAGGTAAATCAGCCCCAGCATTTT - TRBV3-1/TRBV3-2 - TRBJ1-5 13
CASRLLSGQYNEKLFF TGTGCCAGCAGACTCCTTTCGGGACAGTACAATGAAAAACTGTTTTTT TRBD1 TRBV28 - TRBJ1-4 16
CASRASGGAYNEQFF TGTGCCAGCAGGGCTAGCGGGGGGGCCTACAATGAGCAGTTCTTC TRBD2 TRBV6-5 once TRBJ2-1 15
CASSSLDGSPQETQYF TGTGCCAGCAGCTCCCTCGATGGTAGCCCCCAAGAGACCCAGTACTTC - TRBV12-1 - TRBJ2-5 16
CASSSDFRAEDTQYF TGTGCCAGCAGTTCGGACTTCCGGGCCGAAGATACGCAGTATTTT - TRBV6-6 once TRBJ2-3 15
CASSLGRDSDNSPLHF TGTGCCAGCAGCTTAGGCCGGGACAGTGATAATTCACCCCTCCACTTT TRBD1 TRBV9 - TRBJ1-6 16
CASSDNRGNYGYTF TGTGCCAGCAGTGATAACAGGGGCAACTATGGCTACACCTTC TRBD1 TRBV6-1 - TRBJ1-2 14
CASSSGGGVTNYGYTF TGTGCCAGCAGCTCCGGGGGAGGGGTCACTAACTATGGCTACACCTTC - TRBV7-9 - TRBJ1-2 16
CASRLAGTGAYEQYF TGCGCCAGCAGGCTAGCCGGGACAGGGGCCTACGAGCAGTACTTC TRBD1 TRBV5-1 - TRBJ2-7 15
CASSFGGNTEAFF TGTGCCAGTAGCTTCGGCGGGAACACTGAAGCTTTCTTT - TRBV19 once TRBJ1-1 13
CASSLGDGPGETQYF TGTGCCAGCAGTTTAGGAGACGGGCCCGGGGAGACCCAGTACTTC - TRBV28 - TRBJ2-5 15
CASSVGIGGNTIYF TGTGCCAGCAGCGTAGGTATCGGGGGAAACACCATATATTTT - TRBV9 - TRBJ1-3 14
CASSLVGRANYGYTF TGTGCCAGCAGCTTAGTGGGCAGGGCGAACTATGGCTACACCTTC - TRBV7-9 - TRBJ1-2 15
CASSLARDTEQFF TGTGCCAGCAGCTTAGCGCGGGACACCGAGCAGTTCTTC - TRBV7-2 few TRBJ2-1 13
CASSSNGGGHYGYTF TGTGCCAGCAGCTCGAACGGGGGTGGCCACTATGGCTACACCTTC - TRBV5-6 - TRBJ1-2 15
CSASVDTQYF TGCAGTGCGAGCGTAGATACGCAGTATTTT - TRBV20-1 - TRBJ2-3 10